The next 3 T cell receptor beta chains were all read from a single sample in a study of spatial heterogeneity in lung cancer. Time point: sample taken at primary tumor resection. TCRs were sequenced from unsorted whole RNA of tumor, nontumor lung or PBMC. TCRdb recomputed calls from the 5' RACE reads with MiXCR, one row per CDR3 protein. Found here are about 56,000 distinct CDR3 sequences, about 8% of them singletons; the top ten hold about 16%. Material: PBMCs, obtained at surgery. The receptors shown here come from a female donor with early-stage non-small cell lung cancer.

This clonotype was counted ten times or more. The chain has TRBV7-9 and TRBJ2-2; D possibly matches TRBD1 or TRBD2 (5 bases each). V was shortened by 5 bases and J by 2 bases, with 12 bases between the two germline ends. The CDR3 is made up of 15 amino acids. Germline loops: CDR1 SEHNR, CDR2 FQNEAQ (reference sequence). CDR3 protein: CASSGRDRNTGELFF. The CDR3 nucleotides read TGTGCCAGCAGCGGCCGGGACCGAAACACCGGGGAGCTGTTTTTT. Filled out from reference TRBV7-9 and TRBJ2-2, the complete variable domain reads DTGVSQNPRHKITKRGQNVTFRCDPISEHNRLYWYRQTLGQGPEFLTYFQNEAQLEKSRLLSDRFSAERPKGSFSTLEIQRTEQGDSAMYLCASSGRDRNTGELFFGEGSRLTVL.

This clonotype was seen at least ten times. The chain joins TRBV7-9 to TRBJ2-3, with TRBD1 matching 9 bases. Germline loops: CDR1 SEHNR, CDR2 FQNEAQ (reference sequence). The CDR3 runs to 16 residues. With 5 bases clipped from V and 1 base from J, the junction kept 7 bases outside the gene matches. The CDR3 protein is CASSLFRDRGTDTQYF. The CDR3 region has the DNA TGTGCCAGCAGCCTATTCCGGGACAGGGGCACAGATACGCAGTATTTT.

This clonotype was seen many times. The chain links TRBV5-1 to TRBJ1-1, with 8 positions matching TRBD1. V dropped 4 bases and J dropped 4; count of bases not matched to a gene: 3. Germline V gene sequence: CDR1 SGHRS, CDR2 YFSETQ. This CDR3 is built from 13 residues. The CDR3 loop reads CASSGTGGTEAFF. CDR3 DNA: TGCGCCAGCAGCGGGACAGGAGGCACTGAAGCTTTCTTT. The variable domain in full, completed from reference TRBV5-1 and TRBJ1-1, reads KAGVTQTPRYLIKTRGQQVTLSCSPISGHRSVSWYQQTPGQGLQFLFEYFSETQRNKGNFPGRFSGRQFSNSRSEMNVSTLELGDSALYLCASSGTGGTEAFFGQGTRLTVV.